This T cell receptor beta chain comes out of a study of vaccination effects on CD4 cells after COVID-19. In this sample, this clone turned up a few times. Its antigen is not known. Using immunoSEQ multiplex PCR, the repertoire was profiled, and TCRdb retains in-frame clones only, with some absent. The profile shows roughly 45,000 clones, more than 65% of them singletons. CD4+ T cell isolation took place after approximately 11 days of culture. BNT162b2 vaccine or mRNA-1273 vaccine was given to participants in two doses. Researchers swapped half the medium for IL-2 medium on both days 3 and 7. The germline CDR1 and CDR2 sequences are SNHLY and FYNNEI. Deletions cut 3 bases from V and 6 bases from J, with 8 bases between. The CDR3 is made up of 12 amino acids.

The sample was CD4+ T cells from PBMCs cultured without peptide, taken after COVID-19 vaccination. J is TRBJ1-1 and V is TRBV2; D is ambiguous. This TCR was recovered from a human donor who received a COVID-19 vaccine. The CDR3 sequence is CASSESLAEAFF. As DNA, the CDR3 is TGTGCCAGCAGTGAGAGTCTCGCTGAAGCTTTCTTT.